The 17 T cell receptor beta chains below all came from one sample that was sequenced in a study of shared clonotypes between healthy human individuals. The method was immunoSEQ multiplex PCR; TCRdb's version includes in-frame clones alone and lacks a portion of them. The sample carries roughly 500,000 clones, 60% to 85% recorded once. The sample consisted of PBMCs. The receptors come from a woman between 35 and 50 years old in good health. Some clones in this sample may be carry-over from other donors' samples.

There are a few counts of this clone. This chain connects TRBV6-1 to TRBJ2-1, with D uncertain. V shed 4 bases and J shed 10 bases, with 14 bases lying between them. Germline CDR1 and CDR2: MNHNS and SASEGT. This CDR3 has 13 residues. The CDR3 spells CASSATGPTEQFF. The CDR3 DNA reads as TGTGCCAGCAGTGCCACCGGACCAACCGAGCAGTTCTTC.

This chain joins TRBV7-9 and TRBJ1-1; D is uncertain. CDR1 is SEHNR, CDR2 FQNEAQ, per germline (reference sequence). CDR3 length: 14 residues. Trimming left V 1 base short and J 9 bases short, with 15 bases between. The CDR3 loop is CASSLVAGISQAFF. CDR3 coding DNA: TGTGCCAGCAGCTTAGTGGCCGGTATTTCCCAAGCTTTCTTT.

The chain couples TRBV19 to TRBJ2-7; D is ambiguous. This CDR3 spans 15 amino acids. In germline, CDR1 is LNHDA, CDR2 SQIVND (reference sequence). Trimming removed 3 bases from V and 3 bases from J, with 15 bases in between. CDR3 residues: CASSMGFANYYEQYF. In DNA form, the CDR3 reads TGTGCCAGTAGTATGGGGTTCGCTAACTACTACGAGCAGTACTTC.

In regard to this clone: Other DNA sequences in this specimen translate into the identical CDR3. This chain's CDR3 is CASSLLAGDLIGYTF. The CDR3 bases are TGCGCCAGCAGCTTGTTAGCAGGGGACTTGATTGGCTACACCTTC. This chain links TRBV5-1 with TRBJ1-2, with a possible D match to TRBD1 (6 bases). Trimming took off 1 base at V and 7 bases at J, with 17 bases between the two ends. Germline assignment: CDR1 SGHRS and CDR2 YFSETQ. This CDR3 has 15 amino acids. Full variable domain (rest looked up from reference TRBV5-1 and TRBJ1-2): KAGVTQTPRYLIKTRGQQVTLSCSPISGHRSVSWYQQTPGQGLQFLFEYFSETQRNKGNFPGRFSGRQFSNSRSEMNVSTLELGDSALYLCASSLLAGDLIGYTFGSGTRLTVV.

The chain recombines TRBV2 with TRBJ2-2; 7 bases line up with TRBD1. J was trimmed by 7 bases and V by 7 bases; bases with no gene match: 21. The CDR3 loop spans 18 amino acids. Germline V gives CDR1 SNHLY, CDR2 FYNNEI. In DNA form, the CDR3 reads TGTGCCAGCATAAACCCGACCCATCCACAGGGGTATGGCGGGGAGCTGTTTTTT. It translates to CASINPTHPQGYGGELFF. Full variable domain (outside the CDR3, taken from reference TRBV2 and TRBJ2-2): EPEVTQTPSHQVTQMGQEVILRCVPISNHLYFYWYRQILGQKVEFLVSFYNNEISEKSEIFDDQFSVERPDGSNFTLKIRSTKLEDSAMYFCASINPTHPQGYGGELFFGEGSRLTVL.

This clone was picked up a small number of times. The V call is TRBV27, the J call TRBJ2-3; 10 bases align to TRBD2. CDR1 and CDR2 from the germline V gene are MNHEY and SMNVEV (reference sequence). The CDR3 totals 17 residues. Trimming at V came to 5 bases and at J to 2 bases, leaving 10 bases not matched to a gene. As DNA, the CDR3 is TGTGCCAGCAGTCCCCGGACTAGCGGAACTATCACAGATACGCAGTATTTT. Translating it yields CASSPRTSGTITDTQYF.

Concerning this clone: The sample carries other DNA sequences with the same CDR3. The chain employs TRBV25-1 and TRBJ2-3; D is tentatively TRBD1 or TRBD2 (7 bases each). The CDR3 spans 16 residues. CDR1 and CDR2 (germline): MGHDK, SYGVNS. Trimming removed 1 base from V and 4 bases from J, with 15 bases in between. The chain's CDR3 is CASSEFGLGGSDTQYF. The CDR3 DNA reads as TGTGCCAGCAGTGAATTTGGACTAGGGGGCTCAGATACGCAGTATTTT.

With respect to this clone: The sample holds other DNA sequences that translate to the same CDR3. The chain is built from TRBV28 and TRBJ2-1; D gene unclear. CDR1 and CDR2 (germline): MDHEN, SYDVKM. The CDR3 is 15 amino acids. V lost 3 bases and J lost 1, with 10 bases in between. As DNA, the CDR3 is TGTGCCAGCAGTTTTTTGGCGGTGTCCTACAATGAGCAGTTCTTC. It yields the protein CASSFLAVSYNEQFF.

V usage is TRBV10-3 and J usage is TRBJ2-3; D is possibly TRBD2 (6 bases). Germline V gene sequence: CDR1 ENHRY, CDR2 SYGVKD. The CDR3 has 15 residues. V was shortened by 10 bases and J by 2 bases, with 19 bases between the two germline ends. This CDR3 reads CASRTAGPSTDTQYF. In DNA, the CDR3 is TGTGCCAGCAGGACCGCGGGGCCATCCACAGATACGCAGTATTTT.

The rearrangement uses TRBV7-9 and TRBJ1-4, with D unresolved. V was clipped by 4 bases and J by 8 bases, with 5 bases between them. The CDR3 extends over 11 amino acids. Germline loops: CDR1 SEHNR, CDR2 FQNEAQ (reference sequence). CDR3 sequence reads: CASSSTEKLFF. DNA of the CDR3: TGTGCCAGCAGCTCCACCGAAAAACTGTTTTTT.

The CDR3 DNA sequence: TGCGCCAGCAGTGGGACGGACCCATACTCTGGGGCCAACGTCCTGACTTTC. Amino acids: CASSGTDPYSGANVLTF. This chain links TRBV10-1 with TRBJ2-6, with D unresolved. The CDR3 totals 17 residues. The V gene's germline CDR1 is WNHNN and CDR2 SYGVQD (reference sequence). Trimming stripped 4 bases from V and 0 bases from J, with 13 bases between.

The CDR3 DNA is TGTGCCAGCAGCTTGACAGGCCCTAATGAAAAACTGTTTTTT. Translation: CASSLTGPNEKLFF. V is TRBV7-3 and J is TRBJ1-4, with a possible D match to TRBD1 (6 bases). Germline V gene lookup returns CDR1 SGHTA and CDR2 FQGTGA. Trimming took off 3 bases at V and 3 bases at J, with 8 bases between the two ends. There are 14 residues in the CDR3.

Remarks on this clone: The same CDR3 also results from other DNA sequences found in this sample. The chain employs TRBV28 and TRBJ2-7; the match to TRBD1 covers 7 bases. J gave up 7 bases and V 5 bases, and 11 bases lay outside the gene matches. This CDR3 has 14 residues. Germline assignment: CDR1 MDHEN and CDR2 SYDVKM. The CDR3: CASSIPRGLREQYF. The CDR3 region has the DNA TGTGCCAGCAGTATCCCAAGGGGGCTCCGGGAGCAGTACTTC.

This clone was detected a few times. V and J are TRBV14 and TRBJ2-5; D is perhaps TRBD1 (7 bases). The V gene's germline CDR1 is SGHDN and CDR2 FVKESK. V gave up 4 bases and J gave up 4 bases, with 16 bases separating them. This CDR3 region has 15 residues. CDR3 sequence (DNA): TGTGCCAGCAGCCCCACCAGGGGGGACCGAGAGACCCAGTACTTC. Translated, it gives CASSPTRGDRETQYF. Supplemented by reference TRBV14 and TRBJ2-5, the full variable domain reads EAGVTQFPSHSVIEKGQTVTLRCDPISGHDNLYWYRRVMGKEIKFLLHFVKESKQDESGMPNNRFLAERTGGTYSTLKVQPAELEDSGVYFCASSPTRGDRETQYFGPGTRLLVL.

The chain couples TRBV2 to TRBJ2-1; 9 bases line up with TRBD1. This CDR3 is built from 15 residues. Germline values: CDR1 SNHLY, CDR2 FYNNEI. The V and J ends lost 6 bases and 3 bases, in that order; junction bases with no gene match: 6. CDR3 region: CASRGDRGNYNEQFF. CDR3 coding DNA: TGTGCCAGCAGAGGCGACAGGGGGAACTACAATGAGCAGTTCTTC.

V usage is TRBV28 and J usage is TRBJ1-4; TRBD1 matches 7 bases. V trimming: 4 bases; J trimming: 8 bases; junction bases outside the gene matches: 7. The CDR3 is made up of 14 amino acids. Germline loops: CDR1 MDHEN, CDR2 SYDVKM. Here the CDR3 reads CASSSTGEGEKLFF. The CDR3 DNA sequence: TGTGCCAGCAGTTCAACAGGGGAGGGCGAAAAACTGTTTTTT.

The CDR3 DNA reads TGTGCCAGTACCCCAAGGGGGCTAGCGGGAGTGGTGGATACGCAGTATTTT. It specifies CASTPRGLAGVVDTQYF. The chain employs TRBV19 and TRBJ2-3; 10 positions agree with TRBD2. The CDR3 has 17 amino acids. Germline trimming cut 7 bases from V and 6 bases from J; bases unmatched to any gene: 16. The germline V gene has CDR1 LNHDA and CDR2 SQIVND (reference sequence).